This entry features one TCR beta chain sequence. This sample was included in a study of T cell responses to AZD1222 COVID-19 vaccine. The CDR3 loop spans 16 amino acids. Germline CDR1 is SNHLY and CDR2 is FYNNEI. V lost 6 bases, J lost 5 bases, and 23 bases lay in between. Using immunoSEQ multiplex PCR, the repertoire was profiled, and TCRdb retains in-frame clones only, with some absent. The sample contains about 79,000 clones, about four fifths of which appear only once. The source of this sequence is an adult who received the AZD1222 COVID-19 vaccine. This material consisted of peripheral blood, taken 28 days after the second AZD1222 dose. J is TRBJ2-7 and V is TRBV2; D might be TRBD1 (6 bases). The CDR3 DNA is TGTGCCAGCAGGACGGGGCTCAACAGGGTGAGAAACGAGCAGTACTTC. This codes for CASRTGLNRVRNEQYF.